This T cell receptor (beta chain) was sequenced in a study of vaccination effects on CD4 cells after COVID-19. Study summary: Two doses of BNT162b2 or mRNA-1273 vaccine were administered to participants. The study's findings and limits: At late timepoints after vaccination, vaccine- and infection-induced clones shrank markedly. Common cold coronaviruses were cross-recognized by only 1 of 255 vaccine-induced clones in healthy vaccinees.

In the ViraFEST assay, antigen-specific CD4+ clonotypes were identified by expansion after peptide-pool stimulation. CD4+ T cells were isolated after around 10 days of culture. None of these healthy vaccinees had been infected with SARS-CoV-2 before vaccination. Half the medium was swapped for IL-2 medium on days 3 and 7. The ends were cut back, 8 bases at V and 4 bases at J, with 14 bases in the middle. The germline V gene has CDR1 MNHEY and CDR2 SVGAGI. This CDR3 spans 13 amino acids. To note about this clone: The target antigen is unknown.

TCRdb keeps only in-frame clones here, not all; method: immunoSEQ multiplex PCR. Here the sample spans about 24,000 clones, roughly 80% being singletons. This chain links TRBV6-5 with TRBJ1-2; no firm D call. This TCR derives from a human donor who received a COVID-19 vaccine. The sample in question was CD4+ T cells from PBMCs cultured with HCoV-NL63 spike peptides, obtained before COVID-19 vaccination. CDR3 protein: CASAPPRGYGYTF. The CDR3 coding sequence is TGTGCCAGCGCACCACCCCGGGGCTATGGCTACACCTTC.